Listed below are T cell receptor beta chains from one sample, sequenced in a study of OX40 agonist ivuxolimab in advanced cancers. Generated by immunoSEQ multiplex PCR, the TCRdb table keeps only in-frame clones and is missing some. The sample yields 40,000 or so clones, about 83% seen once. The sample in question was CD4+ or CD8+ T cells sorted from blood, obtained in a trial of the OX40 agonist ivuxolimab. All receptors come from an adult with an advanced solid tumor such as melanoma, head and neck, liver or kidney cancer. The CDR3 runs from the conserved cysteine through the conserved F or W. The order of the fields is J gene, V gene, clone size, D gene, CDR3 protein, CDR3 DNA. A D gene is named only where the DNA matches it firmly. Clone size is given for some rows only: seen once, a few or many times, or a class if the clone is expanded.

>TRBJ2-3|TRBV6-4|medium-sized|TRBD2
CASSDVAGESTDTQYF
TGTGCCAGCAGTGACGTGGCGGGGGAGTCCACAGATACGCAGTATTTT
>TRBJ1-6|TRBV6-1|-|-
CASSGQVNSPLHF
TGTGCCAGCAGTGGGCAGGTTAATTCACCCCTCCACTTT
>TRBJ1-1|TRBV6-5|-|-
CASSYWDNTEAFF
TGTGCCAGCAGTTATTGGGACAACACTGAAGCTTTCTTT
>TRBJ1-1|TRBV5-3|-|-
CARSLLDQAGLPTEAFF
TGTGCCAGAAGCTTGTTAGACCAGGCGGGGCTTCCCACTGAAGCTTTCTTT
>TRBJ2-3|TRBV9|-|TRBD2
CASSVGDFRGTTSTDTQYF
TGTGCCAGCAGCGTAGGGGACTTTAGAGGGACTACTAGCACAGATACGCAGTATTTT
>TRBJ1-1|TRBV6-1|few|-
CASSEQDNPGTEAFF
TGTGCCAGCAGTGAACAGGACAACCCTGGGACTGAAGCTTTCTTT
>TRBJ2-1|TRBV10-3|-|-
CAISLQVYNEQFF
TGTGCCATCAGTCTGCAGGTATACAATGAGCAGTTCTTC
>TRBJ1-1|TRBV5-1|-|TRBD1
CASRPTGLEVNTEAFF
TGCGCCAGCAGGCCGACAGGGCTGGAGGTGAACACTGAAGCTTTCTTT
>TRBJ2-1|TRBV5-8|few|TRBD1
CASSPLRDRGSLGEQFF
TGTGCCAGCAGCCCATTACGGGACAGGGGGTCCCTTGGTGAGCAGTTCTTC
>TRBJ2-7|TRBV5-4|once|-
CASSFPGDPKKQYF
TGTGCCAGCAGCTTTCCAGGGGACCCTAAAAAGCAGTACTTC
>TRBJ1-2|TRBV6-5|few|TRBD1
CASSYIRTGGAYGYTF
TGTGCCAGCAGTTACATCAGAACAGGGGGCGCCTATGGCTACACCTTC
>TRBJ2-7|TRBV11-2|-|TRBD2
CASSLAGGPSYEQYF
TGTGCCAGCAGCTTGGCGGGAGGGCCGTCCTACGAGCAGTACTTC
>TRBJ2-1|TRBV5-1|-|TRBD1
CASSPGQGFDEQFF
TGCGCCAGCAGCCCGGGACAGGGGTTCGATGAGCAGTTCTTC
>TRBJ1-4|TRBV4-2|-|-
CASSQGVRGEEEKLFF
TGTGCCAGCAGCCAAGGTGTCCGAGGGGAGGAGGAAAAACTGTTTTTT
>TRBJ2-1|TRBV6-6|few|-
CASRDSNNEQFF
TGTGCCAGCAGGGACAGTAACAATGAGCAGTTCTTC
>TRBJ2-5|TRBV6-1|-|-
CASGGFNGGTETQYF
TGTGCCAGCGGGGGATTTAATGGGGGCACAGAGACCCAGTACTTC
>TRBJ2-7|TRBV5-4|-|TRBD1
CASSLGQGQEQYF
TGTGCCAGCAGCCTAGGACAGGGGCAGGAGCAGTACTTC
>TRBJ1-3|TRBV5-4|-|-
CASSLKGQVGNTIYF
TGTGCCAGCAGCTTGAAGGGGCAGGTTGGAAACACCATATATTTT
>TRBJ1-5|TRBV6-1|once|-
CASSLERQGNQPQHF
TGTGCCAGCAGTTTAGAAAGACAGGGCAATCAGCCCCAGCATTTT
>TRBJ2-1|TRBV29-1|-|TRBD1
CSYRPGGNEQFF
TGCAGCTACCGCCCAGGGGGCAATGAGCAGTTCTTC
>TRBJ2-7|TRBV30|-|TRBD2
CAWSRTSGSYEQYF
TGTGCCTGGAGCCGAACTAGCGGCTCCTACGAGCAGTACTTC
>TRBJ2-3|TRBV14|-|-
CASSPRLGATDTQYF
TGTGCCAGCAGCCCGCGACTAGGGGCCACAGATACGCAGTATTTT
>TRBJ2-1|TRBV29-1|-|TRBD2
CSTNGGGSSYNEQFF
TGCAGCACCAACGGGGGGGGGAGCTCCTACAATGAGCAGTTCTTC
>TRBJ2-5|TRBV19|-|TRBD1
CASSIPGQGVETQYF
TGTGCCAGTAGTATCCCTGGACAGGGGGTCGAGACCCAGTACTTC
>TRBJ2-1|TRBV19|-|-
CASSTVLQGNEQFF
TGTGCCAGTAGTACTGTTCTGCAAGGCAATGAGCAGTTCTTC
>TRBJ2-7|TRBV12-2|-|-
CASRLINEQYF
TGTGCAAGTCGCTTAATCAACGAGCAGTACTTC
>TRBJ1-5|TRBV2|-|TRBD1
CASRSGTAGNQPQHF
TGTGCCAGCAGATCCGGGACAGCGGGCAATCAGCCCCAGCATTTT
>TRBJ2-1|TRBV11-3|-|-
CASSSAARGGYNEQFF
TGTGCCAGCAGCTCCGCAGCCAGGGGTGGGTACAATGAGCAGTTCTTC
>TRBJ1-1|TRBV7-9|-|-
CAGREGAFF
TGTGCCGGTCGCGAGGGGGCTTTCTTT
>TRBJ2-2|TRBV7-6|-|TRBD2
CASSSLAGGNTGELFF
TGTGCCAGCAGCTCCCTCGCGGGGGGAAACACCGGGGAGCTGTTTTTT
>TRBJ2-7|TRBV27|-|TRBD2
CASSIPGLAVYEQYF
TGTGCCAGCAGTATACCGGGACTAGCTGTATACGAGCAGTACTTC
>TRBJ1-5|TRBV10-2|few|-
CASSESVAQPQHF
TGCGCCAGCAGTGAGTCGGTGGCACAGCCCCAGCATTTT
>TRBJ2-1|TRBV10-3|-|TRBD2
CAINGGASVDNEQFF
TGTGCCATCAACGGGGGGGCGTCGGTGGACAATGAGCAGTTCTTC
>TRBJ2-5|TRBV7-7|-|TRBD1
CASSLVTGGRETQYF
TGTGCTAGCAGCTTAGTTACAGGGGGACGGGAGACCCAGTACTTC
>TRBJ2-7|TRBV30|-|-
CAWSSPGSSYEQYF
TGTGCCTGGAGTTCCCCGGGGTCCTCCTACGAGCAGTACTTC
>TRBJ2-1|TRBV2|-|-
CASRRSNEQFF
TGTGCCAGCAGGAGGTCAAATGAGCAGTTCTTC
>TRBJ2-3|TRBV7-9|-|-
CASIRGGGADTQYF
TGTGCCAGCATCCGAGGGGGGGGCGCAGATACGCAGTATTTT
>TRBJ1-6|TRBV15|-|TRBD1
CATSRGWGQGSSPLHF
TGTGCCACCAGCAGAGGATGGGGACAGGGGAGTTCACCCCTCCACTTT
>TRBJ1-3|TRBV27|-|TRBD1
CASSSGQGWRNTIYF
TGTGCCAGCAGTTCGGGACAGGGCTGGAGAAACACCATATATTTT
>TRBJ1-5|TRBV2|-|TRBD1
CASSGGQVQPQHF
TGTGCCAGCAGCGGTGGACAGGTTCAGCCCCAGCATTTT
>TRBJ1-1|TRBV7-9|-|-
CASSLGVGNTEAFF
TGTGCCAGCAGCTTAGGGGTCGGGAACACTGAAGCTTTCTTT
>TRBJ2-2|TRBV6-1|-|TRBD2
CASSSGRDTGELFF
TGTGCCAGCAGTAGCGGGAGGGACACCGGGGAGCTGTTTTTT
>TRBJ2-2|TRBV5-6|-|-
CASSYGVAANTGELFF
TGTGCCAGCAGCTATGGCGTAGCGGCAAACACCGGGGAGCTGTTTTTT
>TRBJ1-6|TRBV4-1|-|-
CASSPIGGSYNSPLHF
TGCGCCAGCAGCCCGATAGGGGGGTCCTATAATTCACCCCTCCACTTT
>TRBJ2-3|TRBV5-1|once|-
CASSLGASTSSTDTQYF
TGCGCCAGCAGCTTGGGGGCTAGTACGTCAAGCACAGATACGCAGTATTTT
>TRBJ1-2|TRBV4-2|-|-
CASSLGLEGYTF
TGTGCCAGCAGCTTGGGACTGGAGGGCTACACCTTC
>TRBJ2-1|TRBV4-1|-|TRBD2
CASSQLLAGGIGQFF
TGCGCCAGCAGCCAGCTACTAGCGGGAGGGATCGGCCAGTTCTTC
>TRBJ1-2|TRBV19|-|TRBD1
CASSLLDRGQDGYTF
TGTGCCAGTAGCCTTCTTGACAGGGGGCAAGATGGCTACACCTTC
>TRBJ2-3|TRBV6-5|-|-
CASSTQQGTQYF
TGTGCCAGCAGTACCCAGCAGGGTACGCAGTATTTT
>TRBJ1-1|TRBV7-8|-|TRBD1
CASSLDRGNTEAFF
TGTGCCAGCAGCCTAGACAGGGGGAACACTGAAGCTTTCTTT
>TRBJ2-5|TRBV28|-|TRBD1
CASRGTGVAETQYF
TGTGCCAGCCGAGGGACAGGGGTGGCAGAGACCCAGTACTTC
>TRBJ1-1|TRBV21-1|-|-
CARRDSEGTEAFF
TGTGCCAGGAGGGACAGTGAAGGGACTGAAGCTTTCTTT